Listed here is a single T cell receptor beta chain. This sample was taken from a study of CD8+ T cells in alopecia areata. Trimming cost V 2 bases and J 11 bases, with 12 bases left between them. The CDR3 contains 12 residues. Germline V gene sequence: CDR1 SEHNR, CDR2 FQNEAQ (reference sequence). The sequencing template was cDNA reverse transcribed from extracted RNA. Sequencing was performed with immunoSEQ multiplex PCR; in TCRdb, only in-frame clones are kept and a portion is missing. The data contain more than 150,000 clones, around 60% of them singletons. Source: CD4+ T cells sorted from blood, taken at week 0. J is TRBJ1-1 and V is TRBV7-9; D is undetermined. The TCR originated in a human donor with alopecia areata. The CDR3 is CASSLSGVSAFF. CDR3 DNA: TGTGCCAGCAGCTTATCGGGTGTCTCCGCTTTCTTT.